These 26 T cell receptor beta chains came from one sample sequenced in a study of CD8+CD57+ T cells in acquired aplastic anemia. Flow cytometry had shown expanded CD8+CD57+ cells in the patients chosen for sequencing. Researchers used genomic DNA as the template to profile TCR beta VDJ and CDR3. TCRdb reanalysed the reads using MiXCR and keeps one entry per CDR3 protein. The table includes 450,000 to 550,000 distinct CDR3 sequences, about a third detected once. Source material: sorted CD4+, CD8+, or CD8+CD57+ T cells (not recorded which) from PBMCs. All receptors derive from a human donor with aplastic anemia.

The table lists this clonotype with many counts. The chain joins TRBV7-9 to TRBJ2-3; TRBD2 is a possible D gene (5 bases). The CDR3 consists of 13 residues. Looked up from germline, CDR1 is SEHNR and CDR2 is FQNEAQ (reference sequence). Trimming took 8 bases from V and 6 from J, leaving 15 bases between them. CDR3 in DNA: TGTGCCAGCGCGGAGGATTCGGTGGATACGCAGTATTTT. It specifies CASAEDSVDTQYF.

This clonotype occurred many times. This chain uses TRBV20-1 with TRBJ1-1; a possible D gene is TRBD1 (6 bases). The CDR3 is 12 amino acids. Germline assignment: CDR1 DFQATT and CDR2 SNEGSKA (reference sequence). V lost 5 bases and J 5 bases, leaving 12 bases between the germline ends. The CDR3 DNA follows: TGCAGTGCTGGCTTGGGGACAACTGAAGCTTTCTTT. It specifies CSAGLGTTEAFF.

The table lists this clonotype with many counts. This chain uses TRBV10-3 with TRBJ2-7, with TRBD1 matching over 8 bases. Germline values: CDR1 ENHRY, CDR2 SYGVKD. V was pared by 6 bases and J by 6 bases, with 7 bases of the junction left unmatched. This CDR3 is 13 amino acids long. DNA of the CDR3: TGTGCCATCAGGATGGACAGGGTAGGCGAGCAGTACTTC. Its protein is CAIRMDRVGEQYF.

This clonotype has at least ten counts. The chain is built from TRBV2 and TRBJ2-1, with TRBD2 as a possible D gene (5 bases). Germline V lookup: CDR1 SNHLY, CDR2 FYNNEI. Trimming removed 2 bases from V and 7 bases from J, with 9 bases in between. This CDR3 is built from 13 residues. CDR3: CASSELADNEQFF. The DNA of the CDR3 is TGTGCCAGCAGTGAACTAGCAGATAATGAGCAGTTCTTC.

The chain has TRBV20-1 and TRBJ2-1; D may be TRBD1 or TRBD2 (6 bases each). Trimming stripped 3 bases from V and 7 bases from J, with 10 bases between. The CDR3 consists of 12 residues. Per germline, CDR1 DFQATT and CDR2 SNEGSKA (reference sequence). CDR3 sequence reads: CSASRGENEQFF. As DNA, the CDR3 is TGCAGTGCTAGTAGGGGGGAGAATGAGCAGTTCTTC.

The V call is TRBV12-3 or TRBV12-4, the J call TRBJ1-1; the D gene is possibly TRBD1 (5 bases). The CDR3 has 13 amino acids. Trimming took 8 bases from V and 0 from J, leaving 10 bases between them. CDR3 DNA sequence: TGTGCCAGCGGGACCAAGGTGAACACTGAAGCTTTCTTT. As protein: CASGTKVNTEAFF.

This chain links TRBV15 with TRBJ2-1; D is ambiguous. CDR1 is LNHNV and CDR2 is YYDKDF in the germline V gene (reference sequence). Trimming stripped 0 bases from V and 5 bases from J, with 14 bases between. The CDR3 covers 16 residues. The CDR3 spells CATSRDQETVNNEQFF. In DNA form, the CDR3 reads TGTGCCACCAGCAGAGATCAGGAGACGGTGAACAATGAGCAGTTCTTC.

This clonotype has a handful of counts. This likely comes from a read error, as the CDR3 has no conserved phenylalanine or tryptophan at its end. CDR3 nucleotide sequence: TGCAGTGCTAGTGGCAGCAATAATTCACCCCTCCACCTT. Translating it yields CSASGSNNSPLHL. The chain combines TRBV20-1 with TRBJ1-6; D not certain. The germline V gene encodes CDR1 DFQATT and CDR2 SNEGSKA (reference sequence). With 3 bases removed from V and 5 bases from J, the gap between germline ends came to 8 bases. The CDR3 is 13 amino acids.

This clonotype was detected ten times or more. The chain combines TRBV7-9 with TRBJ1-2, with D uncertain. The V end lost 5 bases, the J end lost 0 bases, and 16 bases lay between the germline ends. CDR3 length equals 16 residues. Per germline, CDR1 SEHNR and CDR2 FQNEAQ (reference sequence). CDR3 nucleotide sequence: TGTGCCAGCAGCGACGTTACTCGGAAAGCTAACTATGGCTACACCTTC. It is translated as CASSDVTRKANYGYTF.

The chain uses TRBV7-3 and TRBJ2-3; D gene ambiguous. This CDR3 comprises 12 residues. The germline V and J ends were trimmed by 4 bases and 6 bases, with 8 bases remaining between them. In germline, CDR1 is SGHTA, CDR2 FQGTGA. The CDR3 loop reads CASSSQSDTQYF. CDR3 bases: TGTGCCAGCAGCTCCCAATCGGATACGCAGTATTTT.

In regard to this clonotype: This sequence may be a read error, since a much larger clone differs from it by one base. Because the CDR3 is missing its conserved closing phenylalanine or tryptophan, this is likely a read error. The rearrangement uses TRBV7-9 and TRBJ1-6, with no clear D. Germline lookup yields CDR1 SEHNR and CDR2 FQNEAQ (reference sequence). V lost 2 bases and J 13 bases, leaving 9 bases between the germline ends. CDR3 length equals 12 residues. The CDR3 nucleotides are TGTGCCAGCAGCTTATTAGGCTTGCCCCTCCACCTT. Its translation is CASSLLGLPLHL.

For this clonotype: One base away lies a much larger clone, so this may be a sequencing read error. Since the CDR3 does not end with the conserved phenylalanine or tryptophan, this likely comes from a read error. The chain uses TRBV5-1 and TRBJ1-2, with TRBD1 as a possible D gene (6 bases). Germline V lookup: CDR1 SGHRS, CDR2 YFSETQ. The CDR3 sequence is 14 residues long. Trimming pared 0 bases from V and 4 bases from J, leaving 10 bases between. CDR3: CASSLDRDSYGYTL. In DNA form, the CDR3 reads TGCGCCAGCAGCTTGGACAGGGATAGCTATGGCTACACCCTC.

This clonotype appeared many times. The rearrangement links TRBV25-1 to TRBJ1-2, with D hard to call. Trimming took 7 bases from V and 0 from J, leaving 12 bases between them. CDR1 and CDR2 (germline): MGHDK, SYGVNS. The CDR3 sequence is 14 residues long. As DNA, the CDR3 is TGTGCCAGCAAGGAGGGCGGGGCTAACTATGGCTACACCTTC. Translated: CASKEGGANYGYTF.

A few counts support this clonotype. This may be a read error, as it is one base from a much larger clone. DNA for the CDR3: TGTGCCAGCAGGTCGGGGAACACTGAAGCTTTCTTT. Residues: CASRSGNTEAFF. The chain links TRBV2 to TRBJ1-1; D unresolved. The germline gives CDR1 SNHLY, CDR2 FYNNEI. CDR3 length equals 12 residues. Between the trimmed V and J ends, which lost 6 bases and 1 base, there was a span of 6 bases.

Regarding this clonotype: A much larger clone is a single base away; this may be a read error. This chain links TRBV5-1 with TRBJ1-6, with 9 bases fitting TRBD1. Germline assignment: CDR1 SGHRS and CDR2 YFSETQ. The CDR3 totals 14 residues. CDR3 in DNA: TGCGTCAGCAGCTTGGGGGACAGGGATTCACCCCTCCACTTT. Amino acids: CVSSLGDRDSPLHF.

This clonotype was observed at least ten times. V usage is TRBV2 and J usage is TRBJ1-5; the D gene is possibly TRBD1 (6 bases). CDR3 size: 16 residues. Germline CDR1 and CDR2: SNHLY and FYNNEI. Trimming removed 1 base at V and 5 bases at J, with 15 bases between. CDR3 residues: CASSEGEGGNYQPQHF. DNA for the CDR3: TGTGCCAGCAGTGAAGGAGAAGGGGGTAACTATCAGCCCCAGCATTTT.

The V call is TRBV3-1, the J call TRBJ2-5; TRBD2 matches at 8 bases. Germline V CDR1 and CDR2: LGHDT, YNNKEL (reference sequence). V shed 7 bases and J 10 bases; nucleotides not matched to a gene: 8. The CDR3 sequence is 12 residues long. DNA of the CDR3: TGTGCCAGCAATGAGCGGGAGATTAACCAGTACTTC. Amino acid sequence: CASNEREINQYF.

V is TRBV30 and J is TRBJ1-2, with 8 bases that match TRBD1. Germline V lookup: CDR1 GTSNPN, CDR2 SVGIG (reference sequence). The CDR3 runs 15 residues. With 0 bases clipped from V and 3 bases from J, the junction kept 6 bases outside the gene matches. The CDR3 is CAWSVAGQAYYGYTF. In DNA, the CDR3 is TGTGCCTGGAGTGTTGCGGGACAGGCGTACTATGGCTACACCTTC.

This chain uses TRBV27 with TRBJ1-6; D is perhaps TRBD1 (5 bases). The CDR3 length is 15 residues. Per the germline V gene, CDR1 is MNHEY and CDR2 is SMNVEV (reference sequence). Trimming took 5 bases from V and 3 from J, leaving 11 bases between them. The CDR3 DNA reads TGTGCCAGCAGTCCGGGACTGAACTATAATTCACCCCTCCACTTT. This gives the protein CASSPGLNYNSPLHF.

This clonotype was recorded at least ten times. The chain joins TRBV19 to TRBJ1-2; no reliable D call. The germline V gene has CDR1 LNHDA and CDR2 SQIVND (reference sequence). The V gene lost 3 bases and the J gene lost 4 bases, with 15 bases spanning the gap. The CDR3 has 15 residues. CDR3 sequence (DNA): TGTGCCAGTAGTATCTTGACACCCCTTGGCTATGGCTACACCTTC. This translates into CASSILTPLGYGYTF.

V is TRBV11-2 and J is TRBJ1-2; 10 positions agree with TRBD1. Germline CDR1 is SGHAT and CDR2 is FQNNGV. Trimming took 5 bases from V and 0 from J; bases not matched to a gene: 9. The CDR3 is 17 residues long. The CDR3 DNA reads TGTGCCAGCAGCGACCGGGACAGGGGATTAGCTAACTATGGCTACACCTTC. Its translation is CASSDRDRGLANYGYTF.

This chain uses TRBV12-3 or TRBV12-4 with TRBJ2-7; 11 bases line up with TRBD2. With V trimmed by 6 bases and J by 2 bases, 3 bases remained unmatched. CDR3 length: 14 amino acids. This CDR3 is CASRISGGAYEQYF. CDR3 bases: TGTGCCAGCAGAATTAGCGGGGGGGCCTACGAGCAGTACTTC.

On this clonotype: This may come from a read error, since a much larger clone is one base off. This rearrangement joins TRBV19 to TRBJ1-5; D is uncertain. The CDR3 spans 14 residues. Germline V gene lookup returns CDR1 LNHDA and CDR2 SQIVND (reference sequence). The CDR3 here is CAGSILGFNQPQHF. DNA of the CDR3: TGTGCCGGTAGTATCTTAGGGTTCAATCAGCCCCAGCATTTT. The variable domain in full, completed from reference TRBV19 and TRBJ1-5, reads DGGITQSPKYLFRKEGQNVTLSCEQNLNHDAMYWYRQDPGQGLRLIYYSQIVNDFQKGDIAEGYSVSREKKESFPLTVTSAQKNPTAFYLCAGSILGFNQPQHFGDGTRLSIL.

The chain links TRBV4-3 to TRBJ2-5; D is undetermined. The germline gives CDR1 LGHNA, CDR2 YSLEER. Trimming stripped 4 bases from V and 2 bases from J, with 8 bases between. The CDR3 spans 13 residues. CDR3 nucleotide sequence: TGCGCCAGCAGCCCTACACGGCAAGAGACCCAGTACTTC. It encodes CASSPTRQETQYF.

This clonotype has ten or more counts. The V gene is TRBV5-1, the J gene TRBJ1-1; TRBD1 might be the D (5 bases). Trimming removed 0 bases at V and 0 bases at J, with 6 bases between. CDR3 size: 14 residues. In germline, CDR1 is SGHRS, CDR2 YFSETQ. CDR3 protein: CASSLEGLNTEAFF. The CDR3 nucleotides read TGCGCCAGCAGCTTGGAGGGGCTGAACACTGAAGCTTTCTTT.

This clonotype was seen repeatedly, ten times or more. The chain is built from TRBV7-3 and TRBJ1-1; D uncertain. The CDR3 sequence is 13 residues long. Germline V gene data show CDR1 as SGHTA and CDR2 as FQGTGA. V was clipped by 4 bases and J by 2 bases, with 8 bases between them. CDR3 sequence reads: CASSSGRNTEAFF. The CDR3 coding sequence is TGTGCCAGCAGCTCTGGGCGTAACACTGAAGCTTTCTTT.